This is a list of T cell receptor beta chains from one sample in a study of blood T cell repertoires in COVID-19. Profiled with immunoSEQ multiplex PCR; TCRdb holds only in-frame clones, not every one. The repertoire holds tens of thousands of clones, with roughly 88% as singletons. The sequencing sample was made of peripheral blood. These receptors originate from a woman aged 80 or over with acute or convalescent COVID-19. Both conserved end residues are part of each CDR3. Fields, in order: V gene, clone size, D gene, J gene, CDR3 DNA, CDR3 protein. A D gene is named only where the DNA matches it firmly. Only part of the rows carry a size: once, few, many, or a class if the clone is expanded.

>TRBV2|-|TRBD2|TRBJ2-7
TGTGCCCCCTGGGGGGGGCACGGGGGGGGCTCCTACGAGCAGTACTTC
CAPWGGHGGGSYEQYF
>TRBV10-2|-|TRBD1|TRBJ1-4
TGCGCCAGCAGTGAAAGGACAGGGGGGGAAAAACTGTTTTTT
CASSERTGGEKLFF
>TRBV7-9|-|-|TRBJ2-3
TGTGCCAGCAGCTTAGGCATGGCGGAGTCCACAGATACGCAGTATTTT
CASSLGMAESTDTQYF
>TRBV7-2|medium-sized|TRBD2|TRBJ2-7
TGTGCCAGCAGCTTAGGTGCAGGACTAGCGGGATCCTACGAGCAGTACTTC
CASSLGAGLAGSYEQYF
>TRBV6-1|once|TRBD2|TRBJ2-7
TGTGCCAGCAGTGAATTCGGTAGCGGGAGGTCCAACGAGCAGTACTTC
CASSEFGSGRSNEQYF
>TRBV14|-|-|TRBJ1-1
TGTGCCAGCAGCCAAGACAGGGTTCGGACTGAAGCTTTCTTT
CASSQDRVRTEAFF
>TRBV7-2|-|-|TRBJ1-5
TGTGCCAGCAGCTTGAGCAGCAATCAGCCCCAGCATTTT
CASSLSSNQPQHF
>TRBV30|-|TRBD1|TRBJ1-1
TGTGCCTGGAGTGTAATAGGACAGGGGATAGCTACTGAAGCTTTCTTT
CAWSVIGQGIATEAFF
>TRBV6-5|-|TRBD1|TRBJ2-7
TGTGCCAGCATTTCGGGACAGGGGCCCCTAGAGCAGTACTTC
CASISGQGPLEQYF
>TRBV5-4|-|TRBD1|TRBJ2-3
TGTGCCAGCAGGCTAGGGACAGGAGCCACAGATACGCAGTATTTT
CASRLGTGATDTQYF
>TRBV28|-|-|TRBJ2-5
TGTGCCAGCAGTTTATTGGGCAGGAAAGAGACCCAGTACTTC
CASSLLGRKETQYF
>TRBV19|-|-|TRBJ1-1
TGTGCCAGTAGTACTTCGGGGAACACTGAAGCTTTCTTT
CASSTSGNTEAFF
>TRBV6-6|-|-|TRBJ2-1
TGTGCCAGCAGTCCTCCTATGAGGGTTAGCTCCTACAATGAGCAGTTCTTC
CASSPPMRVSSYNEQFF
>TRBV5-1|-|TRBD2|TRBJ2-1
TGCGCCAGCAGCTTGGTGTCCGGGACTAGCTTTAATGAGCAGTTCTTC
CASSLVSGTSFNEQFF
>TRBV4-1|-|TRBD2|TRBJ2-7
TGCGCCAGCAGCCAAGATCAACTAGCGGGCCGATACGAGCAGTACTTC
CASSQDQLAGRYEQYF
>TRBV7-6|-|-|TRBJ1-5
TGTGCCAGCAGCTTAGAGGCAGGGTTTAATCAGCCCCAGCATTTT
CASSLEAGFNQPQHF
>TRBV3-1/TRBV3-2|-|TRBD1|TRBJ1-5
TGTGCCAGCTCGTTTGGGACAGGAAGGGATCGGCCCCAGCATTTT
CASSFGTGRDRPQHF
>TRBV2|-|-|TRBJ1-5
TGTGCCAGCCGTGCACAGAGTGGCCAGCCCCAGCATTTT
CASRAQSGQPQHF
>TRBV28|-|TRBD2|TRBJ2-2
TGTGCCAGCAGGGGGACTAGCGGTCCAGCCGGCGGGGAGCTGTTTTTT
CASRGTSGPAGGELFF
>TRBV7-9|-|-|TRBJ2-2
TGTGCCAGCAGCTCTCAGGGATTGAACACCGGGGAGCTGTTTTTT
CASSSQGLNTGELFF
>TRBV30|few|-|TRBJ2-1
TGTGCCTGGGGGGATCAGTTGGGCAGTAGGCAGTTCTTC
CAWGDQLGSRQFF
>TRBV5-1|-|-|TRBJ1-4
TGCGCCAGCAGCTTGGGAGGGTCGGGCCTGAATGAAAAACTGTTTTTT
CASSLGGSGLNEKLFF
>TRBV5-6|-|TRBD1|TRBJ1-2
TGTGCCAGCAGCTTGGTCGGGACAGGGAACTATGGCTACACCTTC
CASSLVGTGNYGYTF
>TRBV5-8|once|TRBD1|TRBJ2-1
TGTGCCAGCAGACCCGGGGACAGGGGTTACAATGAGCAGTTCTTC
CASRPGDRGYNEQFF
>TRBV5-4|once|TRBD1|TRBJ1-2
TGTGCCAGCGGTCCACCGGGACAGCAAACCTTCTATGGCTACACCTTC
CASGPPGQQTFYGYTF
>TRBV30|-|-|TRBJ1-1
TGTGCCTGGAGTGTAATGGGCAGGCCGAACACTGAAGCTTTCTTT
CAWSVMGRPNTEAFF
>TRBV7-6|-|TRBD1|TRBJ2-3
TGTGCCAGCAGCCCCCAGGGACAGAGCACAGATACGCAGTATTTT
CASSPQGQSTDTQYF
>TRBV30|-|-|TRBJ1-6
TGTGCCTGGAGTCTTAGCCAGGGGAACTCACCCCTCCACTTT
CAWSLSQGNSPLHF
>TRBV7-8|once|TRBD1|TRBJ2-7
TGTGCCAGCAGCAGGGGACAGTTCTACGAGCAGTACTTC
CASSRGQFYEQYF
>TRBV10-3|once|TRBD2|TRBJ2-1
TGTGCCATCAGCGCCGATCCGGGACTAGCGGGAGGTATCGATGAGCAGTTCTTC
CAISADPGLAGGIDEQFF
>TRBV30|few|TRBD2|TRBJ2-6
TGTGCCTGGAGTTTTAGCGGGAGTCTGGCTGGGGCCAACGTCCTGACTTTC
CAWSFSGSLAGANVLTF
>TRBV11-3|-|-|TRBJ2-2
TGTGCCAGCAGCACTGTTACCGGGGAGCTGTTTTTT
CASSTVTGELFF
>TRBV5-6|once|-|TRBJ2-3
TGTGCCAGCACCGAGTCGGGACTCAGCACAGATACGCAGTATTTT
CASTESGLSTDTQYF
>TRBV3-1/TRBV3-2|-|-|TRBJ2-1
TGTGCCAGCTCCCGGTCGGTTCTGGACAATGAGCAGTTCTTC
CASSRSVLDNEQFF
>TRBV6-5|-|TRBD1|TRBJ1-6
TGTGCCAGCATCCGACAGGGGAGAGATTCACCCCTCCACTTT
CASIRQGRDSPLHF
>TRBV7-9|-|TRBD2|TRBJ2-3
TGTGCCAGCAGCTCGGAGCGGGGGGGAGATACGCAGTATTTT
CASSSERGGDTQYF
>TRBV20-1|once|-|TRBJ2-3
TGCAGTGCTAAGCGAGCAGAAACGCAGTATTTT
CSAKRAETQYF
>TRBV6-5|-|TRBD1|TRBJ2-7
TGTGCCAGCAGACCTCCGACAGGGGTGTACGAGCAGTACTTC
CASRPPTGVYEQYF
>TRBV30|-|-|TRBJ2-7
TGTGCCTGGAGTGACCCAACGGAGGAGCAGTACTTC
CAWSDPTEEQYF
>TRBV5-4|-|-|TRBJ2-2
TGTGCCAGCAGCTTGTCGGGTGGGAGAGGCGGGGAGCTGTTTTTT
CASSLSGGRGGELFF
>TRBV4-1|-|TRBD1|TRBJ1-5
TGCGCCAGCAGCCCCCGCGAACAGGGGAACAATCAGCCCCAGCATTTT
CASSPREQGNNQPQHF
>TRBV3-1/TRBV3-2|-|-|TRBJ2-7
TGTGCCAGCAGCCAAACGTGGGGCGGCGAGCAGTACTTC
CASSQTWGGEQYF
>TRBV11-1|few|-|TRBJ2-3
TGTGCCAGCAGCCCCCCGGGAGAGAGGACAGATACGCAGTATTTT
CASSPPGERTDTQYF
>TRBV18|-|TRBD1|TRBJ2-3
TGTGCCAGCTCACCACTCGGACAGGGTAACACAGATACGCAGTATTTT
CASSPLGQGNTDTQYF
>TRBV18|-|TRBD2|TRBJ2-5
TGTGCCAGCTCTAAGACTAGCGGGGGTGTGGAGACCCAGTACTTC
CASSKTSGGVETQYF
>TRBV6-1|-|-|TRBJ2-2
TGTGCCAGCAGTGACGTGGGGCGTATAGCTAGTTGGGAGCTGTTTTTT
CASSDVGRIASWELFF
>TRBV10-1|-|-|TRBJ2-5
TGCGCCAGCAGTGAGGACAACCAAGAGACCCAGTACTTC
CASSEDNQETQYF
>TRBV5-4|-|TRBD1|TRBJ2-6
TGTGCCAGCAGCTTGGCCCGATCCGGGACAGGGACCGGGGCCAACGTCCTGACTTTC
CASSLARSGTGTGANVLTF
>TRBV5-1|-|TRBD2|TRBJ2-3
TGCGCCAGCAGCCCGGGGACTACTTCCACAGATACGCAGTATTTT
CASSPGTTSTDTQYF
>TRBV27|-|TRBD1|TRBJ1-3
TGTGCCAGCAGTTTACAGGGGGCCGGAGGAAACACCATATATTTT
CASSLQGAGGNTIYF